What follows describes a single TCR beta chain. What it binds is not known. Time point in this sample: roughly ten-day in vitro stimulation with candidate neoantigen peptide 5. This entry is derived from a study of PD-1 blockade in mismatch repair-deficient tumors. General study points: Tumor-resident clones, often undetectable pretreatment in blood, expanded then contracted after pembrolizumab.

This CDR3 region has 14 residues. Deletions cut 2 bases from V and 9 bases from J, with 11 bases between. Germline assignment: CDR1 SGHTA and CDR2 FQGTGA. Only in-frame clones appear in the TCRdb table, and some are missing; sequencing was by immunoSEQ multiplex PCR. The table has over 14,000 clones, about 84% seen once. V and J are TRBV7-3 and TRBJ1-6; the D gene is possibly TRBD1 (5 bases). This receptor was identified in an adult with mismatch repair-deficient cancer. The specimen comprised cells cultured in vitro, sampled from a patient treated with pembrolizumab. The CDR3 DNA reads TGTGCCAGCAGCTTACAGGGAGTCAGTTCACCCCTCCACTTT. Translation gives CASSLQGVSSPLHF. The full variable domain, with the rest looked up from reference TRBV7-3 and TRBJ1-6, is GAGVSQTPSNKVTEKGKYVELRCDPISGHTALYWYRQSLGQGPEFLIYFQGTGAADDSGLPNDRFFAVRPEGSVSTLKIQRTERGDSAVYLCASSLQGVSSPLHFGNGTRLTVT.